This T cell receptor (beta chain) appears in the sequencing data of a study of cytomegalovirus exposure and HLA in healthy donors. Study-wide results and caveats: Researchers counted 164 TCR beta chains as cytomegalovirus-associated.

Points on this clone: Antigen: not known.

The CDR3 is 14 amino acids. CDR1 SNHLY and CDR2 FYNNEI come from the germline V gene. V shed 3 bases, J shed 3 bases, and the junction held 0 bases outside the gene matches. Measured with immunoSEQ multiplex PCR; TCRdb has only the in-frame clones, and not every one. This table has 250,000 to 400,000 clones, around 90% appearing once. V usage is TRBV2 and J usage is TRBJ2-1, with TRBD1 identical over 9 bases. Sequenced sample: PBMCs. The origin of this receptor is a man aged 30 to 39 in good health and CMV-seronegative. The DNA of the CDR3 is TGTGCCAGCAGTGAGGGACAGGGCTACAATGAGCAGTTCTTC. This translates into CASSEGQGYNEQFF.